The clone carrying this T cell receptor beta chain has just one count. The sample originates from a study of blood T cell repertoires in COVID-19. Study context: Acute and convalescent COVID-19 specimens originated in the United States, Italy and Spain.

The authors' processing: It was from reference gene primer amplification that nucleated cell counts were estimated. The method was immunoSEQ multiplex PCR; TCRdb's version includes in-frame clones alone and lacks a portion of them. The DNA was the basis for D and trimming; V, J and clone size are from that table. In the table there are around 170,000 clones, approximately 83% of which are singletons. The sequenced sample was peripheral blood. The TCR sequence derives from a human donor in a cohort sampled during active COVID-19.

This CDR3 is CASRGGVTYEQYF. Written as DNA, the CDR3 is TGTGCCAGCAGGGGGGGGGTAACCTACGAGCAGTACTTC. V and J are TRBV12-3 or TRBV12-4 and TRBJ2-7, with 7 positions matching TRBD2. The V gene end was trimmed by 6 bases and the J gene end by 2 bases; junction bases not matched to a gene: 4. The CDR3 has 13 residues.